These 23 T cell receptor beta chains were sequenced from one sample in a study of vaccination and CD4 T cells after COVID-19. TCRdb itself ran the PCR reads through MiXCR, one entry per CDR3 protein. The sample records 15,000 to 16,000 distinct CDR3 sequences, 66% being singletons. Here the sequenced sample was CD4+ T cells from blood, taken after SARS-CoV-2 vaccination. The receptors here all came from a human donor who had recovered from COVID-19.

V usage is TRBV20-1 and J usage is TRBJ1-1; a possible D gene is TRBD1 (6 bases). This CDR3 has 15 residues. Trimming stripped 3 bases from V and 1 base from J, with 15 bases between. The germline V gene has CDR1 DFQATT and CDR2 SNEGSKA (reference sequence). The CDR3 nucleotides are TGCAGTGCTAGGGACCCTAGACAGGCGAACACTGAAGCTTTCTTT. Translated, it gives CSARDPRQANTEAFF.

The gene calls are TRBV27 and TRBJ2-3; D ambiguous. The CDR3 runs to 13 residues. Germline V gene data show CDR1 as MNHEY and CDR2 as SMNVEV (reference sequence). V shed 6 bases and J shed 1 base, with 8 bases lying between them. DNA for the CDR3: TGTGCCAGCAGCAGTGTGGGCACAGATACGCAGTATTTT. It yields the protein CASSSVGTDTQYF.

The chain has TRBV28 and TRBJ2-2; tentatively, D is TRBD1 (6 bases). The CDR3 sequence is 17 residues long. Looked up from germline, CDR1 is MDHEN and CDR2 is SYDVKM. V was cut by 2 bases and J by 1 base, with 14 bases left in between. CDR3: CASSLSSRGGNTGELFF. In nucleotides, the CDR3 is TGTGCCAGCAGTTTAAGTTCCAGGGGCGGGAACACCGGGGAGCTGTTTTTT.

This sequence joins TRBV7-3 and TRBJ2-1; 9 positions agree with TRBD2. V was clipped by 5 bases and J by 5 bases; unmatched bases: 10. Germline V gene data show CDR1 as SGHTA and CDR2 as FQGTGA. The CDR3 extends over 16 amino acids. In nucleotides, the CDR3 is TGTGCCAGCAGCCGTTTGACTAGCGGAGGAAACAATGAGCAGTTCTTC. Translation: CASSRLTSGGNNEQFF.

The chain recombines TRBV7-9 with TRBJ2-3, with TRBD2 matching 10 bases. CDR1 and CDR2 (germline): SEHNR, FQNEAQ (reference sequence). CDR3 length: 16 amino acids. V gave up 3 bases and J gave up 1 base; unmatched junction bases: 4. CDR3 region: CASSLALAGGTDTQYF. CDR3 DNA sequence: TGTGCCAGCAGCTTGGCGCTAGCGGGGGGCACAGATACGCAGTATTTT.

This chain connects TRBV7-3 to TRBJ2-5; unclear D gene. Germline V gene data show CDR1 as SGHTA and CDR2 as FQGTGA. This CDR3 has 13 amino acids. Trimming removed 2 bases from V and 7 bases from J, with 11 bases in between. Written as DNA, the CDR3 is TGTGCCAGCAGCTTAGTCGGGCCGGGGACCCAGTACTTC. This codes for CASSLVGPGTQYF.

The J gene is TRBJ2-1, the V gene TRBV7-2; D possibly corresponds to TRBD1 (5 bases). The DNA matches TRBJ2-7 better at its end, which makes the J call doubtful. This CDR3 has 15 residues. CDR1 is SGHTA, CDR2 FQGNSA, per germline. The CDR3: CASSLVFRATYEQYF. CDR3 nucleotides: TGTGCCAGCAGCTTAGTTTTCAGGGCGACCTACGAGCAGTACTTC.

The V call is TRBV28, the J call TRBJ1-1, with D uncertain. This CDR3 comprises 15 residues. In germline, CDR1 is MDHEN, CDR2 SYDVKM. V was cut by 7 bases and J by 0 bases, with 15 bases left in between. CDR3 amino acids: CASTPRYPMNTEAFF. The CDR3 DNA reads TGTGCCAGCACTCCCCGATATCCCATGAACACTGAAGCTTTCTTT.

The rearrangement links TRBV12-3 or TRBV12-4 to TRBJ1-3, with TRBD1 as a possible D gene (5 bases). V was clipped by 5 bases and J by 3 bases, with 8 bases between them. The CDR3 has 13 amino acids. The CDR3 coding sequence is TGTGCCAGCAGTACAGGACTTGGAAACACCATATATTTT. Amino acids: CASSTGLGNTIYF.

CDR3 sequence: CASSPTGTESFRGYTF. The CDR3 DNA sequence: TGTGCCAGCAGTCCGACCGGGACAGAGAGCTTTCGGGGCTACACCTTC. The genes are TRBV28 and TRBJ1-2, with 7 positions matching TRBD1. Unmatched junction bases numbered 17, after V lost 5 bases and J lost 8 bases. Germline V gene data show CDR1 as MDHEN and CDR2 as SYDVKM. The CDR3 is made up of 16 amino acids.

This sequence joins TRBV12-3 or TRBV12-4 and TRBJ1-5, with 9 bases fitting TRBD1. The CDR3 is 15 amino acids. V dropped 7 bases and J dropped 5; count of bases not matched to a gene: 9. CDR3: CASMTRDRVDQPQHF. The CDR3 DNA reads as TGTGCCAGCATGACCCGGGACAGGGTCGATCAGCCCCAGCATTTT.

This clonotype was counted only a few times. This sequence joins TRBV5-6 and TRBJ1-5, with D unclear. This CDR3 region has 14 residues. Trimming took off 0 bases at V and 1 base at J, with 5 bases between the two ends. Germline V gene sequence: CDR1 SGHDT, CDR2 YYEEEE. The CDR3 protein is CASSLGVSNQPQHF. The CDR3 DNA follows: TGTGCCAGCAGCTTGGGGGTAAGCAATCAGCCCCAGCATTTT.

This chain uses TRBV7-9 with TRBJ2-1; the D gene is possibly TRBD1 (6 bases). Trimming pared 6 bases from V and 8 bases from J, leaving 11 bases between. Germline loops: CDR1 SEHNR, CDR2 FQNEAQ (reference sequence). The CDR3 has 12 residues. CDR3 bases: TGTGCCAGCAGTCCAAGGGGGTATGAGCAGTTCTTC. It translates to CASSPRGYEQFF.

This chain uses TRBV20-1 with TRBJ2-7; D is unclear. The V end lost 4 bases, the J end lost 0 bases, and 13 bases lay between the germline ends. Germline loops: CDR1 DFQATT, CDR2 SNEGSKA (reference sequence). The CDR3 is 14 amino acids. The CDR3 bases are TGCAGTGCTACCTACCCTAGAAGCTCCTACGAGCAGTACTTC. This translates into CSATYPRSSYEQYF.

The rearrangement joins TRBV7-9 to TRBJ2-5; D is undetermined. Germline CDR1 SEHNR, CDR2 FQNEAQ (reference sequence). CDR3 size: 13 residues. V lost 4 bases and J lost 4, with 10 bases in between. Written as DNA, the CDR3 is TGTGCCAGCAGCTCTATAGGGCGAGAGACCCAGTACTTC. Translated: CASSSIGRETQYF.

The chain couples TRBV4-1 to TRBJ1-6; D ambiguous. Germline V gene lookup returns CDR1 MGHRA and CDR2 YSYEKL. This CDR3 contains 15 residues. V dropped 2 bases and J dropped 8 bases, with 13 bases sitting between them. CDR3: CASSQLHDGDSPLHF. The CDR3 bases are TGCGCCAGCAGCCAACTACACGATGGTGATTCACCCCTCCACTTT.

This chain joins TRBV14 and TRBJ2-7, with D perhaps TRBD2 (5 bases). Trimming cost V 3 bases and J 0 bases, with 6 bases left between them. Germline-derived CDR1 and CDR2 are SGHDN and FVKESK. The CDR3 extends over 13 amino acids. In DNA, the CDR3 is TGTGCCAGCAGCCACCGGGACTCCTACGAGCAGTACTTC. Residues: CASSHRDSYEQYF. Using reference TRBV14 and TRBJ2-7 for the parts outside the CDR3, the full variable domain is EAGVTQFPSHSVIEKGQTVTLRCDPISGHDNLYWYRRVMGKEIKFLLHFVKESKQDESGMPNNRFLAERTGGTYSTLKVQPAELEDSGVYFCASSHRDSYEQYFGPGTRLTVT.

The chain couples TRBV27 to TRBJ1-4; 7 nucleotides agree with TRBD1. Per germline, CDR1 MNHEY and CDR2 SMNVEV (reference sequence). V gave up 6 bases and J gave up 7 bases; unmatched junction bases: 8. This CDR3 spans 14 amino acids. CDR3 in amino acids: CASSRTGQLEKLFF. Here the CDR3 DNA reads TGTGCCAGCAGCCGGACAGGCCAACTTGAAAAACTGTTTTTT. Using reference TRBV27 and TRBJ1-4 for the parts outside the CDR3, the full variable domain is EAQVTQNPRYLITVTGKKLTVTCSQNMNHEYMSWYRQDPGLGLRQIYYSMNVEVTDKGDVPEGYKVSRKEKRNFPLILESPSPNQTSLYFCASSRTGQLEKLFFGSGTQLSVL.

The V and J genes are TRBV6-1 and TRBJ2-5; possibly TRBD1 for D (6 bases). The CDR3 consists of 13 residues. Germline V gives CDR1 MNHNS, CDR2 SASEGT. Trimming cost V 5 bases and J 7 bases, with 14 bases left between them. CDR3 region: CASSTDRPGTQYF. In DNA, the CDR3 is TGTGCCAGCAGTACTGACAGGCCGGGGACCCAGTACTTC.

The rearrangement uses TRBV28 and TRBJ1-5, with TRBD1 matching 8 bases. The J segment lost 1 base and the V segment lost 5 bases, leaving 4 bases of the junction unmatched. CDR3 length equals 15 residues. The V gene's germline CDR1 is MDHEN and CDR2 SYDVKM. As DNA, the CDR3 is TGTGCCAGCAGTGCAAGGACAGGGAGCAATCAGCCCCAGCATTTT. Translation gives CASSARTGSNQPQHF.

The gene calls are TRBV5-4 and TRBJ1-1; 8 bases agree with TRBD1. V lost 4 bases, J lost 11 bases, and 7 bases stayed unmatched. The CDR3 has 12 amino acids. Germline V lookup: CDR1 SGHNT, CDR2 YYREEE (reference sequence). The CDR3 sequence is CASSVDRAAAFF. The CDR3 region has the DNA TGTGCCAGCAGCGTGGACAGGGCTGCGGCTTTCTTT.

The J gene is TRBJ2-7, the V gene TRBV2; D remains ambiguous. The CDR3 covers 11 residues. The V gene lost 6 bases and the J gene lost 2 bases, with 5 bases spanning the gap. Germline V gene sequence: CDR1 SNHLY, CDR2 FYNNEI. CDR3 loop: CASRMTYEQYF. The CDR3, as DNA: TGTGCCAGCAGGATGACCTACGAGCAGTACTTC.

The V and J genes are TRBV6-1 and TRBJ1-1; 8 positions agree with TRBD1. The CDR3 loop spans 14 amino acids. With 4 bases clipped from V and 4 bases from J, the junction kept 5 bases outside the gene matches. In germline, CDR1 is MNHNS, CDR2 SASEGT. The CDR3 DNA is TGTGCCAGCAGTGTCCGACAGGGGAGCACTGAAGCTTTCTTT. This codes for CASSVRQGSTEAFF.